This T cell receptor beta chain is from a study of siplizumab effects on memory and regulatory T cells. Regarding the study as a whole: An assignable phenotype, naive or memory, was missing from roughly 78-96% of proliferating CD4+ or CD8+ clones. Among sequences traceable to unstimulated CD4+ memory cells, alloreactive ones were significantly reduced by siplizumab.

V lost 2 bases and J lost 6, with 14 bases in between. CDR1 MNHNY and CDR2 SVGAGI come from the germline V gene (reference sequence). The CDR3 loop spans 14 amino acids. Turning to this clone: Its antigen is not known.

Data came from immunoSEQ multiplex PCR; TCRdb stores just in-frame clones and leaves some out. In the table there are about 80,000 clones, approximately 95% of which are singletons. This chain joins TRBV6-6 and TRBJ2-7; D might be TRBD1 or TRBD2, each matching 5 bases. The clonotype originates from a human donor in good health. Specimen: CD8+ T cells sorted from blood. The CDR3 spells CASSYGGGLGEQYF. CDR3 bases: TGTGCCAGCAGTTACGGTGGGGGATTGGGCGAGCAGTACTTC.